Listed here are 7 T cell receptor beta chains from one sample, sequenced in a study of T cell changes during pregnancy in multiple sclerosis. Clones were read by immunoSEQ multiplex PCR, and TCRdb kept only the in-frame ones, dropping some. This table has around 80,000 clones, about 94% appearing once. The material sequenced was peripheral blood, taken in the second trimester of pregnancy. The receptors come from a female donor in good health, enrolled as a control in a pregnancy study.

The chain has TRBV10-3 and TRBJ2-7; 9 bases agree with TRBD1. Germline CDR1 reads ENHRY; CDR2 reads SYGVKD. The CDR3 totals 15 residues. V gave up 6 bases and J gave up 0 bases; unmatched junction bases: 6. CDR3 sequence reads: CAIRPTGGGSYEQYF. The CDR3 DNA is TGTGCCATCAGACCCACAGGGGGCGGCTCCTACGAGCAGTACTTC.

CDR3 in DNA: TGTGCCAGCAGTGAAGGGACAGGTTTGGGCGGGGAGCTGTTTTTT. Translated, it gives CASSEGTGLGGELFF. V gene TRBV6-1 combines with J gene TRBJ2-2; TRBD1 matches 7 bases. This CDR3 is 15 amino acids long. The J segment lost 7 bases and the V segment lost 1 base, leaving 6 bases of the junction unmatched. Germline CDR1 MNHNS, CDR2 SASEGT.

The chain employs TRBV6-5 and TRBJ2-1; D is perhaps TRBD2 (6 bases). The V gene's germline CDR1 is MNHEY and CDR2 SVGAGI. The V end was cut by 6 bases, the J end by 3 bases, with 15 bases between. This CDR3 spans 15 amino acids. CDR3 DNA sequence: TGTGCCAGCAGCCCTGGCGGGACGATCTACAATGAGCAGTTCTTC. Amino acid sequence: CASSPGGTIYNEQFF.

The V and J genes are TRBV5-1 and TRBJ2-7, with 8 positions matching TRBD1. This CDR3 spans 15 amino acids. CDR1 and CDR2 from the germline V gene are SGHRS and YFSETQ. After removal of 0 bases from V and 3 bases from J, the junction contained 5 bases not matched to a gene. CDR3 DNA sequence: TGCGCCAGCAGCTTGGTCACAGGGGGTATCTACGAGCAGTACTTC. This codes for CASSLVTGGIYEQYF.

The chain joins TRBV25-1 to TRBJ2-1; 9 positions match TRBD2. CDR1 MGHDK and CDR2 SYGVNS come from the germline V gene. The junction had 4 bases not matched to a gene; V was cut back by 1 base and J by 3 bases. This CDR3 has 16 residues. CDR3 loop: CASSELGSGSYNEQFF. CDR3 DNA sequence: TGTGCCAGCAGTGAATTGGGTAGCGGGAGCTACAATGAGCAGTTCTTC.

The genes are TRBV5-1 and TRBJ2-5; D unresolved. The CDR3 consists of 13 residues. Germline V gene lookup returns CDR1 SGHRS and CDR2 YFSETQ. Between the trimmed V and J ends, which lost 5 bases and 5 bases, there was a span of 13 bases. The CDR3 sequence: CASSRRSEETQYF. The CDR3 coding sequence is TGCGCCAGCAGTCGCCGTTCGGAGGAGACCCAGTACTTC. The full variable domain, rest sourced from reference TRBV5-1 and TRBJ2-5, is KAGVTQTPRYLIKTRGQQVTLSCSPISGHRSVSWYQQTPGQGLQFLFEYFSETQRNKGNFPGRFSGRQFSNSRSEMNVSTLELGDSALYLCASSRRSEETQYFGPGTRLLVL.

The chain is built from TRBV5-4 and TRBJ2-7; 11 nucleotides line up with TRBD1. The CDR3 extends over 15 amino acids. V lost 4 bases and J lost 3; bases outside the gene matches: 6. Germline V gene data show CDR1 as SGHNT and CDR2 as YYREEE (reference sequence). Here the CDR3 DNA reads TGTGCCAGCAGCACGGGACAGGGGGAATACTACGAGCAGTACTTC. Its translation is CASSTGQGEYYEQYF.